This T cell receptor beta chain is drawn from a study of cytomegalovirus exposure and HLA in healthy donors. General study results and limits: Most of the TCR beta V segments (in an earlier analysis) were productive either about 87% or about 30% of the time.

About this clone: The antigen remains undetermined.

The germline V and J ends were trimmed by 4 bases and 2 bases, with 15 bases remaining between them. CDR3 length equals 15 residues. Germline values: CDR1 SGHRS, CDR2 YFSETQ. The PCR had 60 Vbeta and 13 Jbeta primers. TCRdb's table, derived via immunoSEQ multiplex PCR, lists solely in-frame clones and lacks some. The sample carries over 200,000 clones, roughly 82% recorded once. The sequence came from a man in his forties in good health and CMV-seropositive. Sequencing was done on a sample of PBMCs. This chain uses TRBV5-1 with TRBJ1-1, with TRBD1 as a possible D gene (5 bases). The CDR3 sequence: CASSLGDLRNTEAFF. In nucleotides, the CDR3 is TGCGCCAGCAGCCTGGGGGACTTAAGAAACACTGAAGCTTTCTTT.